Included here is one TCR beta chain sequence, with context. This record comes from a study of control samples from healthy donors and cancer patients. The germline V gene encodes CDR1 SNHLY and CDR2 FYNNEI. This CDR3 region has 14 residues. Between the trimmed V and J ends, which lost 6 bases and 4 bases, there was a span of 13 bases. The data were produced by immunoSEQ multiplex PCR, yet TCRdb's version contains in-frame clones alone and is incomplete. This table holds under 150,000 clones, more than 80% found once. The receptor's source is a woman aged 50 to 60 with colorectal cancer. Sequenced input: PBMCs. This sequence joins TRBV2 and TRBJ2-4; D may be TRBD2 (5 bases). The CDR3: CASSPAREKNIQYF. For the CDR3, the DNA is TGTGCCAGCAGCCCAGCCCGGGAAAAAAACATTCAGTACTTC. Based on the CDR3 plus reference TRBV2 and TRBJ2-4, the full variable domain is EPEVTQTPSHQVTQMGQEVILRCVPISNHLYFYWYRQILGQKVEFLVSFYNNEISEKSEIFDDQFSVERPDGSNFTLKIRSTKLEDSAMYFCASSPAREKNIQYFGAGTRLSVL.